These 15 T cell receptor beta chains were sequenced from one sample in a study of blood T cell repertoires in COVID-19. TCRdb's table, derived via immunoSEQ multiplex PCR, lists solely in-frame clones and lacks some. The table lists a few hundred thousand clones, over 75% of them singletons. The specimen was peripheral blood. These receptors originate from a man aged 45-65 years with active or convalescent COVID-19.

The chain uses TRBV5-1 and TRBJ2-3; 16 bases are shared with TRBD2. The CDR3 has 18 amino acids. V gave up 4 bases and J gave up 3 bases; unmatched junction bases: 8. Germline V gives CDR1 SGHRS, CDR2 YFSETQ. The CDR3 reads CASSPGLAGGIKTDTQYF. CDR3 sequence (DNA): TGCGCCAGCAGCCCGGGACTAGCGGGAGGGATTAAGACAGATACGCAGTATTTT.

The chain has TRBV25-1 and TRBJ2-2; 10 positions agree with TRBD2. J lost 5 bases, V lost 3 bases, and 6 bases had no gene match. CDR1 and CDR2 from the germline V gene are MGHDK and SYGVNS. CDR3 length: 16 residues. The CDR3 is CASSEGLAGGTGELFF. The CDR3 DNA reads TGTGCCAGCAGTGAGGGATTAGCGGGAGGTACCGGGGAGCTGTTTTTT.

The chain has TRBV28 and TRBJ1-5; D call uncertain. V was trimmed by 6 bases and J by 5 bases, leaving 17 bases between them. Germline V gene data show CDR1 as MDHEN and CDR2 as SYDVKM. The CDR3 extends over 15 amino acids. The CDR3 region is CASRPDSSYHQPQHF. In DNA, the CDR3 is TGTGCCAGCAGACCCGACTCCTCCTATCATCAGCCCCAGCATTTT.

This clone was detected once. The V call is TRBV6-2 or TRBV6-3, the J call TRBJ1-5; 11 nucleotides align to TRBD1. The trim removed 2 bases at V and 6 bases at J, leaving 6 bases unmatched. CDR3 size: 16 residues. Germline V gene data show CDR1 as MNHEY and CDR2 as SVGEGT. The CDR3 coding sequence is TGTGCCAGCAGTTACGGCGGGACAGGGGGTAGTCAGCCCCAGCATTTT. This sequence encodes CASSYGGTGGSQPQHF.

The chain is built from TRBV11-2 and TRBJ1-3, with 8 bases identical to TRBD1. The CDR3 totals 16 residues. V was pared by 2 bases and J by 8 bases, with 11 bases of the junction left unmatched. In germline, CDR1 is SGHAT, CDR2 FQNNGV. The CDR3 coding sequence is TGTGCCAGCAGCTTATTTAGGACAGGGTGGAACGACACCATATATTTT. As protein: CASSLFRTGWNDTIYF.

The chain's CDR3 is CASSQGQSSSTSGANVLTF. DNA of the CDR3: TGCGCCAGCAGTCAAGGACAGTCTTCGTCCACATCTGGGGCCAACGTCCTGACTTTC. The rearrangement uses TRBV23-1 and TRBJ2-6, with a weak D call TRBD1 (6 bases). TRBV23-1 is sorted into the ORF group, with uncertain function. V was shortened by 2 bases and J by 1 base, with 18 bases between the two germline ends. There are 19 residues in the CDR3.

This chain connects TRBV28 to TRBJ1-2; D possibly corresponds to TRBD1 (6 bases). CDR3 length: 13 residues. Germline lookup yields CDR1 MDHEN and CDR2 SYDVKM. V was clipped by 6 bases and J by 2 bases, with 10 bases between them. The chain's CDR3 is CASRNTGNYGYTF. The CDR3 DNA follows: TGTGCCAGCAGGAACACAGGGAACTATGGCTACACCTTC.

This chain joins TRBV3-1 (or the pseudogene TRBV3-2) and TRBJ1-1, with TRBD1 identical over 7 bases. V gave up 4 bases and J gave up 5 bases; unmatched junction bases: 4. From germline, CDR1 is LGHDT and CDR2 YNNKEL (reference sequence). The CDR3 spans 13 residues. CDR3 region: CASSRSTGTEAFF. The CDR3 nucleotides are TGTGCCAGCAGCCGCTCGACAGGGACTGAAGCTTTCTTT.

The chain is built from TRBV3-1 (or the pseudogene TRBV3-2) and TRBJ2-7; no reliable D call. With 1 base removed from V and 0 bases from J, the gap between germline ends came to 7 bases. The CDR3 contains 14 residues. Germline loops: CDR1 LGHDT, CDR2 YNNKEL (reference sequence). Here the CDR3 DNA reads TGTGCCAGCAGCCAAGCCGCTATCTCCTACGAGCAGTACTTC. Residues: CASSQAAISYEQYF.

The V gene is TRBV6-2 or TRBV6-3, the J gene TRBJ2-1, with 7 nucleotides matching TRBD2. There are 18 residues in the CDR3. The V segment lost 2 bases and the J segment 6 bases; nucleotides outside the gene matches: 16. From germline, CDR1 is MNHEY and CDR2 SVGEGT. CDR3 sequence: CASSYRDRGWEGPNEQFF. In DNA form, the CDR3 reads TGTGCCAGCAGTTACAGGGATAGAGGGTGGGAGGGTCCCAATGAGCAGTTCTTC.

The chain joins TRBV10-3 to TRBJ2-1, with 7 nucleotides matching TRBD1. This CDR3 is built from 15 residues. Germline V CDR1 and CDR2: ENHRY, SYGVKD. The V and J ends lost 4 bases and 8 bases, in that order; junction bases with no gene match: 11. DNA of the CDR3: TGTGCCATCAGTGGTCCCCAGGGGGTCCGCGATGAGCAGTTCTTC. Amino acid sequence: CAISGPQGVRDEQFF.

The V gene is TRBV12-5, the J gene TRBJ2-7; tentatively, D is TRBD1 (6 bases). V dropped 1 base and J dropped 5 bases, with 12 bases sitting between them. This CDR3 spans 14 amino acids. Looked up from germline, CDR1 is LGHNT and CDR2 is FRNRAP. Here the CDR3 reads CASGLGQATHEQYF. Here the CDR3 DNA reads TGTGCTAGTGGTTTGGGACAGGCGACCCACGAGCAGTACTTC.

The chain recombines TRBV2 with TRBJ1-1, with 7 bases matching TRBD1. The V gene's germline CDR1 is SNHLY and CDR2 FYNNEI. This CDR3 spans 13 amino acids. J gave up 1 base and V 7 bases, and 3 bases lay outside the gene matches. The DNA for the CDR3 is TGTGCCAGCACGGACAGGCGGAACACTGAAGCTTTCTTT. Translating it yields CASTDRRNTEAFF.

The chain combines TRBV5-1 with TRBJ2-1; tentative D call: TRBD2 (7 bases). Looked up from germline, CDR1 is SGHRS and CDR2 is YFSETQ. Trimming shortened V by 6 bases and J by 5 bases, and 15 bases separated the two germline ends. The CDR3 has 14 amino acids. This chain's CDR3 is CASTLSGTNNEQFF. The DNA of the CDR3 is TGCGCCAGCACCTTAAGCGGGACAAACAATGAGCAGTTCTTC.

V usage is TRBV19 and J usage is TRBJ2-1; TRBD2 aligns across 9 bases. Germline V gives CDR1 LNHDA, CDR2 SQIVND (reference sequence). This CDR3 spans 13 amino acids. V was pared by 10 bases and J by 8 bases, with 9 bases of the junction left unmatched. CDR3 amino acids: CATSGSGRHEQFF. In nucleotides, the CDR3 is TGTGCCACCTCGGGTAGCGGGAGACATGAGCAGTTCTTC.